The rows below give T cell receptor beta chains drawn from one sample of a study of CD8 T cells in ankylosing spondylitis. In TCRdb, the 5' RACE reads were re-called with MiXCR into one record per CDR3 protein. The data hold more than 600,000 distinct CDR3 sequences, with 15% to 20% observed a single time. Sequencing was carried out using blood, either unsorted or a sorted T cell fraction (not recorded which). These receptors all stem from a male donor with ankylosing spondylitis. The CDR3 runs from the conserved cysteine through the conserved F or W. The D gene is left open where the match is weak. Clone size appears in some rows only: once, few, many, or a class for an expanded clone.

j_call clone_size v_call d_call cdr3_nt cdr3_aa
TRBJ2-3 few TRBV5-1 NA TGCGCCAGCACCGCAGGGGGGAACGGAGATACGCAGTATTTT CASTAGGNGDTQYF
TRBJ1-5 NA TRBV12-3/TRBV12-4 NA TGTGCCAGCAGTTCCTCGGTATCGGGCAATCAGCCCCAGCATTTT CASSSSVSGNQPQHF
TRBJ2-1 many TRBV12-3/TRBV12-4 NA TGTGCCAGCAGCTTAGCACCGAGCTCCTACAATGAGCAGTTCTTC CASSLAPSSYNEQFF
TRBJ2-7 few TRBV7-9 NA TGTGCCAGCAGCTTAATATCCGGAGGGGCGTACGAGCAGTACTTC CASSLISGGAYEQYF
TRBJ2-2 few TRBV11-2 NA TGTGCCAGCAGCTTAGACTCCATGAGCACCGGGGAGCTGTTTTTT CASSLDSMSTGELFF
TRBJ1-5 NA TRBV24-1 NA TGTGCCACCAGTGAGGGGAATCAGCCCCAGCATTTT CATSEGNQPQHF
TRBJ2-5 NA TRBV12-3/TRBV12-4 NA TGTGCCAGCAGCCCGGGGTCAGGCGGGGAGACCCAGTACTTC CASSPGSGGETQYF
TRBJ2-7 few TRBV13 NA TGTGCCAGCAGCCTACTGGGACTGTCCTACGAGCAGTACTTC CASSLLGLSYEQYF
TRBJ1-2 few TRBV12-3/TRBV12-4 NA TGTGCCAGCCGTCCCCAGGGGAGGGCGGATGGCTACACCTTC CASRPQGRADGYTF
TRBJ2-2 NA TRBV4-1 TRBD2 TGCGCCAGCAGCCAAGTAGGACTAGCCGCCGGGGAGCTGTTTTTT CASSQVGLAAGELFF
TRBJ2-5 NA TRBV20-1 TRBD2 TGCAGTGCTAGAGATCTCCGGGCTAGCGGGACCGCATCAGAGACCCAGTACTTC CSARDLRASGTASETQYF
TRBJ2-7 NA TRBV29-1 NA TGCAGCGCCATTTACACAGACTCCTACGAGCAGTACTTC CSAIYTDSYEQYF
TRBJ1-2 few TRBV6-5 NA TGTGCCAGCAGTCCTCGACAGAAAAAAGACGGTGGCTACACCTTC CASSPRQKKDGGYTF
TRBJ2-1 NA TRBV15 TRBD2 TGTGCCACCAGCAGAGATTTGGCGGGAGGCTCCAATGAGCAGTTCTTC CATSRDLAGGSNEQFF
TRBJ1-1 few TRBV20-1 TRBD1 TGCAGTGCTACTTCAGACAGGGCTAACACTGAAGCTTTCTTT CSATSDRANTEAFF
TRBJ2-5 few TRBV11-1 NA TGTGCCAGCACCCCGACCGGCAGGACCGAAACTGCTCAAGAGACCCAGTACTTC CASTPTGRTETAQETQYF
TRBJ1-1 many TRBV5-1 NA TGCGCCAGCAGCAAATGGAGCCGGGAACGAGCTTTCTTT CASSKWSRERAFF
TRBJ2-2 many TRBV27 NA TGTGCCTCCCAACGGGGCCAGGTCGGAACCGGGGAGCTGTTTTTT CASQRGQVGTGELFF
TRBJ2-1 few TRBV5-1 TRBD2 TGCGCCAGCAGCTTGGGACGGACTAGCGGGAATAGTGGGCAGTTCTTC CASSLGRTSGNSGQFF
TRBJ2-7 NA TRBV6-5 TRBD1 TGTGCCAGCAGATATACAGGGGCTGCGGCTTACGAGCAGTACTTC CASRYTGAAAYEQYF
TRBJ2-5 few TRBV20-1 NA TGCAGTGCTAGAGCGGTCCAAGAGACCCAGTACTTC CSARAVQETQYF
TRBJ1-2 NA TRBV20-1 TRBD1 TGCAGTGCTAGGGACAGGCGACCGGGGGGCTACACCTTC CSARDRRPGGYTF
TRBJ2-2 few TRBV12-3/TRBV12-4 TRBD1 TGTGCCAGCAGTTTAGACAGGGGGGACACCGGGGAGCTGTTTTTT CASSLDRGDTGELFF
TRBJ1-1 NA TRBV7-9 NA TGTGCCAGCAGCTTAGGGGTCTCTGGAGCTTTCTTT CASSLGVSGAFF
TRBJ2-7 few TRBV20-1 NA TGCAGTGCTCCCCGAAGCGCTACTAGCTCCTTCGGGGGCGAGCAGTACTTC CSAPRSATSSFGGEQYF
TRBJ2-6 NA TRBV27 NA TGTGCCAGCAGTGGGGGGAGCCTCTCTGGGGCCAACGTCCTGACTTTC CASSGGSLSGANVLTF
TRBJ2-3 many TRBV29-1 TRBD1 TGCAGCGTTTACACAGGGGGCTCGACAGATACGCAGTATTTT CSVYTGGSTDTQYF
TRBJ2-5 NA TRBV13 TRBD2 TGTGCCAGCGGGAGCGGGGCGGAGACCCAGTACTTC CASGSGAETQYF
TRBJ1-5 few TRBV4-1 TRBD1 TGCGCCAGCAGCCCACTCGGGACAGGGAACAATCAGCCCCAGCATTTT CASSPLGTGNNQPQHF
TRBJ1-2 few TRBV5-5 TRBD1 TGTGCCAGCAGCTTGGAGGTCGGGACAGGGAATCATGGCTACACCTTC CASSLEVGTGNHGYTF
TRBJ2-1 many TRBV4-1 TRBD2 TGCGCCAGCAGCCAAGATTTAACTAGCGTTCCCCGGTTCTTC CASSQDLTSVPRFF
TRBJ2-7 NA TRBV12-3/TRBV12-4 NA TGTGCCAGCAGTCCAATCGTAGCGGCTACCTACGAGCAGTACTTC CASSPIVAATYEQYF
TRBJ2-3 NA TRBV10-3 TRBD2 TGTGCCATCAGTACCACTAGCGGGGTCACAGATACGCAGTATTTT CAISTTSGVTDTQYF
TRBJ2-3 many TRBV12-3/TRBV12-4 NA TGTGCCAGCAGCCTTACGTTCAGCACAGATACGCAGTATTTT CASSLTFSTDTQYF
TRBJ2-1 few TRBV20-1 TRBD2 TGCAGTGGACTAGCGACCCTTCCCTACAATGAGCAGTTCTTC CSGLATLPYNEQFF
TRBJ2-7 few TRBV4-3 TRBD2 TGCGCCAGCAGCCAACGGACTAGCGAGTTCTACGAGCAGTACTTC CASSQRTSEFYEQYF
TRBJ2-7 NA TRBV4-3 NA TGCGCCAGCAGCCAAGATCAGGGCCTGGAGCAGTACTTC CASSQDQGLEQYF
TRBJ1-6 NA TRBV20-1 TRBD1 TGCAGTGCATCGACAGGGGGCGGTACACCCCTCCACTTT CSASTGGGTPLHF
TRBJ2-7 once TRBV6-2/TRBV6-3 NA TGTGCCAGCAGTACCCCGGACAGCCCCTCCTACGAGCAGTACTTC CASSTPDSPSYEQYF
TRBJ2-1 NA TRBV5-1 TRBD2 TGCGCCAGCAGCTTGGAGCCTAGCGGGGGGGCCGGTAATGAGCAGTTCTTC CASSLEPSGGAGNEQFF
TRBJ2-7 few TRBV4-1 NA TGCGCCAGCAGCCAAGATAGAGGGTTCGAGCAGTACTTC CASSQDRGFEQYF
TRBJ2-1 NA TRBV5-4 NA TGTGCCAGCAGCTTGGCCGATGGGCGGGACTACAATGAGCAGTTCTTC CASSLADGRDYNEQFF
TRBJ1-2 NA TRBV2 NA TGTGCCAGCATTTATACGGGAGGTGGCTACACCTTC CASIYTGGGYTF
TRBJ1-1 NA TRBV30 NA TGTGCCTGGAGGTGGGGGATGAACACTGAAGCTTTCTTT CAWRWGMNTEAFF
TRBJ2-4 NA TRBV2 TRBD2 TGTGCCAGCACTATGGGGACTAGCGGGATAAACATTCAGTACTTC CASTMGTSGINIQYF
TRBJ1-3 few TRBV12-3/TRBV12-4 NA TGTGCCAGCAGCCCTACCGACAGCTCTGGAAACACCATATATTTT CASSPTDSSGNTIYF
TRBJ1-1 NA TRBV5-1 NA TGCGCCAGCAGCTTGGAGGGGCCTCCGAACACTGAAGCTTTCTTT CASSLEGPPNTEAFF
TRBJ2-5 few TRBV4-3 NA TGCGCCAGCAGCCAAGAGAAGCGGGCTCAAGAGACCCAGTACTTC CASSQEKRAQETQYF
TRBJ2-4 few TRBV6-1 NA TGTGCCAGCACCCTACAGGTGGTCGGGGTCAAAAACATTCAGTACTTC CASTLQVVGVKNIQYF